A single TCR beta chain is shown here with its context. This record comes from a study of blood T cell repertoires in COVID-19. About the study: Samples taken during acute and convalescent COVID-19 were collected in the United States, Italy and Spain. PBMCs, B-cell-depleted T cells, or T cells provided the cDNA or gDNA that made up the material.

Profiling relied on immunoSEQ multiplex PCR, and the TCRdb table lists in-frame clones only, not all of them. The sample includes roughly 16,000 clones, 70% to 90% of them seen just once. This CDR3 has 12 amino acids. V lost 1 base and J lost 3, with 4 bases in between. Per the germline V gene, CDR1 is SGHNT and CDR2 is YYREEE (reference sequence). Sequenced input: peripheral blood. V is TRBV5-4 and J is TRBJ2-5, with no clear D. The TCR was taken from a human donor in a cohort sampled during active COVID-19. CDR3 DNA: TGTGCCAGCAGCTTGCTTGAAGAGACCCAGTACTTC. Its translation is CASSLLEETQYF.